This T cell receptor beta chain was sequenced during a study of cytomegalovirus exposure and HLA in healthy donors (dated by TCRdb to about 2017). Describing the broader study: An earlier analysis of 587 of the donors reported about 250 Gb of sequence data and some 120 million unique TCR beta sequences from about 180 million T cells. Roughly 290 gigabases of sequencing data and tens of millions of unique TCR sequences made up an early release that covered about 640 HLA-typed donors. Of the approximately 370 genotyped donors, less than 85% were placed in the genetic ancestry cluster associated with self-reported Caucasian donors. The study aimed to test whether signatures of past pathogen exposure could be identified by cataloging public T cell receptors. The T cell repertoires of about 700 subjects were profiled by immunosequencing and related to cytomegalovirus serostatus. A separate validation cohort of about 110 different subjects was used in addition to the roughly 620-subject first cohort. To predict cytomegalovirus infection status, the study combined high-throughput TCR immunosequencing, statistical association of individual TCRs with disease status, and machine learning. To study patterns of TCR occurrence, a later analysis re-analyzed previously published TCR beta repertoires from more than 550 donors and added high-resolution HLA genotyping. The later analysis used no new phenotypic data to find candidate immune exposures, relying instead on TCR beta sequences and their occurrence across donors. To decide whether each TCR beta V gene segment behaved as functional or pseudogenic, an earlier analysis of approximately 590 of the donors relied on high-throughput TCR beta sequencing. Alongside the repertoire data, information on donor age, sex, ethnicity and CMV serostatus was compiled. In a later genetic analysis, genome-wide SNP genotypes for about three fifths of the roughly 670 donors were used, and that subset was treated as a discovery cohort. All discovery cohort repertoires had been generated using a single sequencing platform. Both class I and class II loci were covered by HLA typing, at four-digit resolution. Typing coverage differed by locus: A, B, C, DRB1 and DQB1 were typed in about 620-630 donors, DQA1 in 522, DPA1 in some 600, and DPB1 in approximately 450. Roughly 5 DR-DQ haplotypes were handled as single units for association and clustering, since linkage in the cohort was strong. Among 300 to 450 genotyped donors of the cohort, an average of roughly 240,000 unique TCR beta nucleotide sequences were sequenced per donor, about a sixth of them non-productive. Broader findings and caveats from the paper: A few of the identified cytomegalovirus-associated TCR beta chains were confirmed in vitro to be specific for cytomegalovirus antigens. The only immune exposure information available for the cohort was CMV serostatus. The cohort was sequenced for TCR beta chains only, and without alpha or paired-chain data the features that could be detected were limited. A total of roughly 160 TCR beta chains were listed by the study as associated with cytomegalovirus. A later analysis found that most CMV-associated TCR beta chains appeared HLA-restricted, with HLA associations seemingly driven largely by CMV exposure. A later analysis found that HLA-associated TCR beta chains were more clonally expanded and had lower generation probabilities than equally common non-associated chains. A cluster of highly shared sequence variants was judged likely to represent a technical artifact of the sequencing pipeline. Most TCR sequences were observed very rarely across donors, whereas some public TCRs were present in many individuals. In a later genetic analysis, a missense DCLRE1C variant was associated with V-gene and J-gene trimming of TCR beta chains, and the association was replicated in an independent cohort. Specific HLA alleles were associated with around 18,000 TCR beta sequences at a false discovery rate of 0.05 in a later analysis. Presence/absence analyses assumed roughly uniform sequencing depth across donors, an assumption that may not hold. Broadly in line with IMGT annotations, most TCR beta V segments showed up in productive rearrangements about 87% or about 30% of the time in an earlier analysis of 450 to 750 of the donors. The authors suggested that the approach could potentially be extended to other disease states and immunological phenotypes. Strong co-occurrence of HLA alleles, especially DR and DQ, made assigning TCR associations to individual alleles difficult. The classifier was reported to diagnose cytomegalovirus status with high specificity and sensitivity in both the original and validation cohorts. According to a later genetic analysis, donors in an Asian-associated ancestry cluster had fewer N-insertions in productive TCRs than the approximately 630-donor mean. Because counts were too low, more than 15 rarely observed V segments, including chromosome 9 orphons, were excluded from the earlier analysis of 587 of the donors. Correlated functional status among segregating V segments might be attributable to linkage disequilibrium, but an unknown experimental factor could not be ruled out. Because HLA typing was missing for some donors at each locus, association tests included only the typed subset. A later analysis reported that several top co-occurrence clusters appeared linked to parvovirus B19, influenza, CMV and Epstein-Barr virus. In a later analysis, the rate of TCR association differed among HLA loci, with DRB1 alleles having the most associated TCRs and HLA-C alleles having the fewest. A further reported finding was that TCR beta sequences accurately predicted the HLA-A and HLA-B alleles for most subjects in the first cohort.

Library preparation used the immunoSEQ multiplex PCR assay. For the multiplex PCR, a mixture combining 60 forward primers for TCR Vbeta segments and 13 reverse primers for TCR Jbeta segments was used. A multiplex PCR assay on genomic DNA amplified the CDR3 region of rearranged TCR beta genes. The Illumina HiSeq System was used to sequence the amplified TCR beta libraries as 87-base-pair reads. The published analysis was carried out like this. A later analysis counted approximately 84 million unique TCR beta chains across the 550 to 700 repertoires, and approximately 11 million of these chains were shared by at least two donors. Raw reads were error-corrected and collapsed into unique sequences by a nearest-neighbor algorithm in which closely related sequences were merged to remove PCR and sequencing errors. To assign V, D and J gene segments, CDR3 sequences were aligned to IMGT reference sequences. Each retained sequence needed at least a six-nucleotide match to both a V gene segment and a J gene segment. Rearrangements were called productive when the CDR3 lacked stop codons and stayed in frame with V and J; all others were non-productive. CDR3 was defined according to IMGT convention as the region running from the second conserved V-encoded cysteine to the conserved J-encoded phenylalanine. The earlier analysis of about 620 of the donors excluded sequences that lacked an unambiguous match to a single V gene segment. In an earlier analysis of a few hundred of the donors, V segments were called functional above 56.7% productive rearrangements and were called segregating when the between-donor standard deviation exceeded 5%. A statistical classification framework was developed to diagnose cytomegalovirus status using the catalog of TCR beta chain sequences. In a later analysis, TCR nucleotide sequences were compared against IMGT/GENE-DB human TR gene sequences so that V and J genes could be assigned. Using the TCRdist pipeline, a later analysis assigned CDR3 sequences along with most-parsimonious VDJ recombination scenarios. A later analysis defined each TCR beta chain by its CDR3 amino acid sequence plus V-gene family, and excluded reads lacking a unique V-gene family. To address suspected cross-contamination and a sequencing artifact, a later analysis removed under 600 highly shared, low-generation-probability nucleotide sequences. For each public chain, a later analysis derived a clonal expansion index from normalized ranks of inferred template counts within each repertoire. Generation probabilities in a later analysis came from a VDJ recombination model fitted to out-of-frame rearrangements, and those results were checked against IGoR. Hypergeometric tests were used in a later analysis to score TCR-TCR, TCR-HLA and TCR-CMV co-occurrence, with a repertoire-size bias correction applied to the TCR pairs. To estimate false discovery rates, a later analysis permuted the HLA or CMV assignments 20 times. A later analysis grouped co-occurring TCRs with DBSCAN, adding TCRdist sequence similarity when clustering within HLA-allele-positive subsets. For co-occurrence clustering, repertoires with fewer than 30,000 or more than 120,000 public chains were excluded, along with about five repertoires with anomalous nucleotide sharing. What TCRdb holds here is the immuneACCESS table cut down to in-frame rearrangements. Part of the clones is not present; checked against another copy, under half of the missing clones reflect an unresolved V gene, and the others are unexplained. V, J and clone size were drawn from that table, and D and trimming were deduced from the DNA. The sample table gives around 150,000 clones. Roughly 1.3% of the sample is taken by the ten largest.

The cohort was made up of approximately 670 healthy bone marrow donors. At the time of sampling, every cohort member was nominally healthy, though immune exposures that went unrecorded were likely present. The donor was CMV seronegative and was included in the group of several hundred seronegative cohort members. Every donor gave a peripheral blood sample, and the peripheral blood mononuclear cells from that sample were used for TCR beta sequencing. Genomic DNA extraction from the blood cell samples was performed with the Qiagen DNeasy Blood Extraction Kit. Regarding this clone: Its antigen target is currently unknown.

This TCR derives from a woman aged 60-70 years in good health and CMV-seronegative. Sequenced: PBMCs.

This receptor has the CDR3 CASSLAGTTGGGGYTF. In nucleotides, the sequence is TGTGCCAGCAGCTTAGCCGGAACAACAGGGGGGGGTGGCTACACCTTC. The chain joins TRBV7-2 to TRBJ1-2, and 8 bases in between align with TRBD1. At the junction V is shortened by 0 bases and J by 7 bases; bases outside the gene matches: 10. The germline V gene encodes CDR1 SGHTA and CDR2 FQGNSA. The CDR3 sequence holds 16 residues, the cysteine and phenylalanine included. Kept here is only the CDR3 DNA, which spans 48 bases and is read in frame from base 1.